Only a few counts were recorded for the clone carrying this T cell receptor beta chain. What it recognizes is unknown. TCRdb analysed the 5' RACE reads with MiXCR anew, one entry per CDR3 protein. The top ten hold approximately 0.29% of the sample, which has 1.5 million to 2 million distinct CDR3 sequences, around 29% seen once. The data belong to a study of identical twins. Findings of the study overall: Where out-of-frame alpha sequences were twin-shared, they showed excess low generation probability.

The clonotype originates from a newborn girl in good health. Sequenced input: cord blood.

The CDR3 DNA reads TGTGCCAGCAGCCATGTGACAACGGGGTGGAACACTGAAGCTTTCTTT. Protein: CASSHVTTGWNTEAFF. The chain joins TRBV11-1 to TRBJ1-1; D gene unclear. Per the germline V gene, CDR1 is SGHAT and CDR2 is FQDESV (reference sequence). V lost 5 bases and J lost 1, with 17 bases in between. The CDR3 totals 16 residues.